Listed below are T cell receptor beta chains from one sample, sequenced in a study of cytomegalovirus exposure and HLA in healthy donors. Some clones are missing from TCRdb's copy, which holds only in-frame ones; the method was immunoSEQ multiplex PCR. The sample includes some 110,000 clones. Sequences were obtained from PBMCs. The receptors come from a man aged 18 to 30 in good health and CMV-seronegative. CDR3s include the opening cysteine and the closing phenylalanine or tryptophan. The D gene is left open where the match is weak.

j_gene | v_gene | d_gene | CDR3aa | CDR3nt
TRBJ2-7 | TRBV5-4 | - | CASSYGPYLEGAYEQYF | TGTGCCAGCAGCTATGGACCCTACCTGGAAGGGGCTTACGAGCAGTACTTC
TRBJ1-2 | TRBV20-1 | - | CSAPDRDGYTF | TGCAGTGCTCCGGACAGAGATGGCTACACCTTC
TRBJ1-6 | TRBV9 | - | CASSVGVRVSALHF | TGTGCCAGCAGCGTAGGAGTGAGGGTTTCAGCCCTCCACTTT
TRBJ1-1 | TRBV10-3 | TRBD1 | CAISYTGVNTEAFF | TGTGCCATCAGTTATACAGGGGTGAACACTGAAGCTTTCTTT
TRBJ2-1 | TRBV6-1 | TRBD1 | CASSESQGVRNEQFF | TGTGCCAGCAGTGAATCACAGGGGGTTAGGAATGAGCAGTTCTTC
TRBJ1-1 | TRBV18 | TRBD1 | CASSIGQGIWNTEAFF | TGTGCCAGCTCCATCGGACAGGGGATTTGGAACACTGAAGCTTTCTTT
TRBJ2-1 | TRBV7-2 | - | CASSLDAGGNEQFF | TGTGCCAGCAGCTTAGACGCAGGGGGGAATGAGCAGTTCTTC
TRBJ2-3 | TRBV5-1 | TRBD2 | CASSLARAGGPDTQYF | TGCGCCAGCAGCTTGGCTCGCGCGGGGGGCCCGGATACGCAGTATTTT
TRBJ1-1 | TRBV5-5 | - | CASSSSDRNTEAFF | TGTGCCAGCAGTTCCTCTGACAGAAACACTGAAGCTTTCTTT
TRBJ1-2 | TRBV27 | - | CASSFSVGEANYGYTF | TGTGCCAGCAGTTTCTCTGTCGGGGAAGCTAACTATGGCTACACCTTC
TRBJ2-1 | TRBV7-8 | TRBD2 | CASSTRTSGSHNEQFF | TGTGCCAGCAGCACCCGGACTAGCGGGAGTCACAATGAGCAGTTCTTC
TRBJ2-7 | TRBV5-4 | TRBD2 | CASSSTLAGHEQYF | TGTGCCAGCAGCTCCACGTTAGCGGGGCACGAGCAGTACTTC
TRBJ2-7 | TRBV10-2 | - | CATLKTGSRISYEQYF | TGCGCCACCCTGAAGACAGGTTCCAGGATTTCCTACGAGCAGTACTTC
TRBJ1-1 | TRBV5-1 | - | CASSFGTTQDTEAFF | TGCGCCAGCAGCTTCGGTACCACACAGGACACTGAAGCTTTCTTT
TRBJ2-7 | TRBV5-1 | - | CASSLGTDYYEQYF | TGCGCCAGCAGCTTGGGGACAGACTATTACGAGCAGTACTTC
TRBJ2-2 | TRBV6-1 | - | CASENNHGTGELFF | TGTGCCAGCGAAAACAACCACGGGACCGGGGAGCTGTTTTTT
TRBJ2-3 | TRBV30 | TRBD2 | CAWSEVAGADTQYF | TGTGCCTGGAGTGAAGTAGCGGGGGCTGATACGCAGTATTTT
TRBJ2-7 | TRBV7-9 | TRBD2 | CASSLVVTSGPSAYEQYF | TGTGCCAGCAGCTTAGTCGTGACTAGCGGTCCGAGCGCCTACGAGCAGTACTTC
TRBJ1-5 | TRBV7-9 | - | CASSLGVGGGRNQPQHF | TGTGCCAGCAGCTTAGGAGTGGGCGGGGGACGAAATCAGCCCCAGCATTTT
TRBJ1-2 | TRBV18 | - | CASSPRPKPGYGYTF | TGTGCCAGCTCGCCCCGCCCGAAACCAGGCTATGGCTACACCTTC
TRBJ1-2 | TRBV10-3 | - | CAIRSDSLGGYTF | TGTGCCATCAGGTCGGACAGTCTGGGAGGCTACACCTTC
TRBJ1-4 | TRBV30 | TRBD1 | CAWRTTGAPNEKLFF | TGTGCCTGGAGGACTACAGGGGCTCCCAATGAAAAACTGTTTTTT
TRBJ2-7 | TRBV7-8 | - | CASSFAGLTYEQYF | TGTGCCAGCAGCTTCGCGGGCCTAACCTACGAGCAGTACTTC
TRBJ2-7 | TRBV28 | - | CASKSGQHYEQYF | TGTGCCAGCAAAAGTGGACAGCACTACGAGCAGTACTTC
TRBJ2-7 | TRBV30 | TRBD2 | CAWKGTSGNSWVDEQYF | TGTGCCTGGAAAGGGACTAGCGGGAATAGTTGGGTGGACGAGCAGTACTTC
TRBJ2-1 | TRBV18 | TRBD1 | CASSGTGAYNEQFF | TGTGCCAGCTCCGGGACAGGGGCCTACAATGAGCAGTTCTTC
TRBJ2-7 | TRBV28 | TRBD2 | CASSSSGSRTEQYF | TGTGCCAGCAGTTCGAGCGGGAGCAGGACCGAGCAGTACTTC
TRBJ1-3 | TRBV19 | - | CASSRSGTGNTIYF | TGTGCCAGTAGTAGATCAGGGACTGGAAACACCATATATTTT
TRBJ1-2 | TRBV30 | - | CAWIWAADGGYTF | TGTGCCTGGATCTGGGCCGCCGACGGCGGCTACACCTTC
TRBJ1-2 | TRBV30 | TRBD1 | CAFTTGFERNYGYTF | TGTGCCTTCACGACAGGGTTTGAGAGGAACTATGGCTACACCTTC
TRBJ2-7 | TRBV19 | - | CASSRWAHSYEQYF | TGTGCCAGTAGTAGGTGGGCGCACTCCTACGAGCAGTACTTC
TRBJ1-5 | TRBV6-6 | - | CASSYEDPRSQPQHF | TGTGCCAGCAGTTACGAAGACCCTCGGAGTCAGCCCCAGCATTTT
TRBJ1-3 | TRBV11-3 | TRBD1 | CASPSGQPGNTIYF | TGTGCCAGCCCGTCGGGACAGCCTGGAAACACCATATATTTT
TRBJ1-2 | TRBV4-1 | TRBD1 | CASSQEQSRTGLYTF | TGCGCCAGCAGCCAAGAGCAATCCAGGACAGGGCTCTACACCTTC
TRBJ2-5 | TRBV4-1 | TRBD2 | CASSPSRLAGERQETQYF | TGCGCCAGCAGCCCTTCCAGACTAGCGGGGGAGAGACAAGAGACCCAGTACTTC
TRBJ2-2 | TRBV30 | - | CAWIFLNTGELFF | TGTGCCTGGATTTTTCTGAACACCGGGGAGCTGTTTTTT